The 10 T cell receptor beta chains given below trace back to one sample, sequenced in a study of T cell clonality in common variable immunodeficiency (dated by TCRdb to the mid-2010s). Points the paper makes about the study in general: CVID TCRbeta sequences were reported to have fewer deletions and N-nucleotide insertions and to lack highly modified clones with 13 or more V deletions.

These TCRs are of unknown antigen specificity. Receptors were amplified or captured by the immunoSEQ multiplex PCR assay. TCRdb provides this immuneACCESS table in a form limited to in-frame rearrangements. Some clones are lacking; in checked studies, under half of them reflect an unresolved V gene, and why the rest are absent is not known. The sample counts tens of thousands of clones, each observed more than once. Jointly, the top ten make up approximately 2.4% of the sample. Sequencing input: peripheral blood mononuclear cells. All receptors come from a human donor with common variable immunodeficiency.

This clone was seen ten or more times. The CDR3 extends 3 residues past the end of the read, so its final part is completed from the germline J gene. The chain joins TRBV20-1 to TRBJ1-5, with D perhaps TRBD1 (6 bases). The CDR3 has 16 amino acids. V was pared by 5 bases and J by 0 bases, with 17 bases between. CDR1 is DFQATT, CDR2 SNEGSKA, per germline (reference sequence). Partial CDR3 DNA: TGCAGTGCTGACATCAGGGGTTCGGATAGCAATCAGCCC. Translating gives CSADIRGSDSNQP. The full CDR3 protein reads CSADIRGSDSNQPQHF.

At least ten counts were recorded for this clone. The CDR3 end is not reached by the read, which stops 3 residues before it; the germline J gene fills it in. V is TRBV19 and J is TRBJ1-5, with D possibly matching TRBD1 (5 bases). The V end lost 5 bases, the J end lost 2 bases, and 10 bases lay between the germline ends. The CDR3 spans 14 residues. Germline V gene lookup returns CDR1 LNHDA and CDR2 SQIVND (reference sequence). This chain's CDR3 is CASSGAEGNQPQHF. The sequenced part of the CDR3 DNA is TGTGCCAGTAGTGGGGCAGAGGGCAATCAGCCC.

This clone was seen ten or more times. The sequenced fragment ends 3 residues before the CDR3 boundary, so the rest is inferred from the germline J gene. The chain links TRBV18 to TRBJ2-7; the D gene is possibly TRBD2 (7 bases). Trimming cost V 6 bases and J 5 bases, with 20 bases left between them. CDR1 is KGHSH, CDR2 LQKENI, per germline. The CDR3 covers 15 residues. The CDR3 sequence: CASSGVRGAEDEQYF. Incomplete CDR3 DNA: TGTGCCAGCTCCGGGGTCCGGGGGGCTGAGGACGAG.

This clone was counted many times. The read ends 3 residues early relative to the CDR3; the germline J gene fills the gap. This chain uses TRBV6-4 with TRBJ2-5, with no clear D. The CDR3 spans 13 residues. V was cut by 3 bases and J by 7 bases, with 12 bases left in between. CDR1 is MRHNA, CDR2 SNTAGT, per germline. CDR3 DNA, as far as it was read: TGTGCCAGCAGTGAAGGCCCCTCCAGGACC. This sequence encodes CASSEGPSRT. The entire CDR3 reads CASSEGPSRTQYF.

This clone has ten or more counts. The read terminates 3 residues ahead of where the CDR3 ends, so the germline J gene completes it. This chain joins TRBV5-1 and TRBJ2-3, with 8 bases identical to TRBD1. The CDR3 sequence is 16 residues long. Germline CDR1 is SGHRS and CDR2 is YFSETQ. V shed 1 base, J shed 1 base, and the junction held 5 bases outside the gene matches. Here the CDR3 reads CASSLFGQGGTDTQYF. The sequenced part of the CDR3 DNA is TGCGCCAGCAGCTTGTTTGGACAGGGTGGCACAGATACG.

In this sample, this clone turned up many times. The read comes to an end 3 residues before the CDR3 does, leaving the germline J gene to fill in the end. V and J are TRBV9 and TRBJ1-6; no clear D. There are 17 residues in the CDR3. CDR1 is SGDLS, CDR2 YYNGEE, per germline. Trimming took off 4 bases at V and 1 base at J, with 15 bases between the two ends. CDR3 DNA (partial): TGTGCCAGCAGCACTAAAAATACATGGTCCTATAATTCACCC. Protein sequence: CASSTKNTWSYNSP. In full, the CDR3 reads CASSTKNTWSYNSPLHF.

This clone was observed at least ten times. The CDR3 goes on 3 residues after the read ends, and that part is filled in from the germline J gene. The V gene is TRBV19, the J gene TRBJ1-2; tentatively, D is TRBD1 (6 bases). This CDR3 comprises 16 residues. Deletions cut 6 bases from V and 7 bases from J, with 24 bases between. Germline assignment: CDR1 LNHDA and CDR2 SQIVND (reference sequence). The sequenced part of the CDR3 DNA is TGTGCCAGTAGCATCTCATACAGGGTCCAGGTCGGTGGC. Protein product: CASSISYRVQVGG. The full-length CDR3 reads as CASSISYRVQVGGYTF.

This clone was seen ten or more times. The read comes to an end 3 residues before the CDR3 does, leaving the germline J gene to fill in the end. The chain uses TRBV29-1 and TRBJ2-1, with 7 bases fitting TRBD1. This CDR3 has 12 amino acids. Germline V gene sequence: CDR1 SQVTM, CDR2 ANQGSEA. J lost 5 bases, V lost 4 bases, and 2 bases had no gene match. The covered CDR3 bases are TGCAGCGTTGGAGACAGGGACAATGAG. Protein: CSVGDRDNE. The whole CDR3 reads CSVGDRDNEQFF.

At least ten counts were recorded for this clone. From the germline J gene comes the end of the CDR3, since the read stops 3 residues before it. The chain employs TRBV30 and TRBJ1-3, with D possibly being TRBD1 (6 bases). V dropped 2 bases and J dropped 2 bases, with 13 bases sitting between them. The CDR3 sequence is 15 residues long. In germline, CDR1 is GTSNPN, CDR2 SVGIG (reference sequence). CDR3 in amino acids: CAWSRGAGAGNTIYF. The part of the CDR3 DNA that was read is TGTGCCTGGAGTCGGGGGGCAGGGGCTGGAAACACC.

This clone occurred many times. The observed sequence ends 3 residues before the CDR3 terminus, with the missing tail filled in from the germline J gene. The gene calls are TRBV28 and TRBJ2-7; 10 bases align to TRBD1. This CDR3 has 14 residues. Germline trimming cut 6 bases from V and 4 bases from J; bases unmatched to any gene: 6. Germline-derived CDR1 and CDR2 are MDHEN and SYDVKM. The covered CDR3 bases are TGTGCCAGCAGGACAGGGGGCAGTGGGTACGAG. It codes for CASRTGGSGYE. The full CDR3 reads CASRTGGSGYEQYF. The complete variable domain, with remaining parts taken from reference TRBV28 and TRBJ2-7, reads DVKVTQSSRYLVKRTGEKVFLECVQDMDHENMFWYRQDPGLGLRLIYFSYDVKMKEKGDIPEGYSVSREKKERFSLILESASTNQTSMYLCASRTGGSGYEQYFGPGTRLTVT.